This entry concerns a single T cell receptor (beta chain). Its antigen is currently unknown. This sample is part of a study of CD8 T cells in ankylosing spondylitis. Findings and caveats of the study: Apparently characteristic of ankylosing spondylitis blood was a TCR beta motif (about 8 highly homologous variants). Those disease-linked clones were CD8+; they were also relatively rare in peripheral blood. Researchers reportedly found disease-linked clones significantly enriched in matched ankylosing spondylitis synovial fluid.

Quantitative molecular-barcoded 5'-RACE generated the TCR beta libraries. TCRdb independently ran MiXCR on the 5' RACE reads; one entry per CDR3 protein. There are approximately 200,000 distinct CDR3 sequences in the sample; 9.5% to 15% occur only once, and more than 15% lies in the top ten. Germline CDR1 reads SGHDN; CDR2 reads FVKESK. The CDR3 extends over 13 amino acids. The ends were cut back, 0 bases at V and 3 bases at J, with 5 bases in the middle. This sequence was found in a male donor with ankylosing spondylitis or in good health (not recorded which). This chain joins TRBV14 and TRBJ1-2; no firm D call. Material for sequencing was blood, either unsorted or a sorted T cell fraction (not recorded which). CDR3 sequence reads: CASSQEWDYGYTF. CDR3 in DNA: TGTGCCAGCAGCCAAGAGTGGGACTATGGCTACACCTTC. Based on the CDR3 plus reference TRBV14 and TRBJ1-2, the full variable domain is EAGVTQFPSHSVIEKGQTVTLRCDPISGHDNLYWYRRVMGKEIKFLLHFVKESKQDESGMPNNRFLAERTGGTYSTLKVQPAELEDSGVYFCASSQEWDYGYTFGSGTRLTVV.